This T cell receptor (beta chain) emerged from a study of OX40 agonist ivuxolimab in advanced cancers. Study as a whole: Anti-PD-1, anti-PD-L1 or anti-CTLA-4 therapy given earlier was allowed, and 40% had some. Notes on the study in general: Determination of antigen specificity was not performed for the expanded peripheral T cells.

About this clone itself: As yet, its antigen is unknown.

The CDR3 loop spans 11 amino acids. The germline V gene encodes CDR1 ENHRY and CDR2 SYGVKD. The V end was cut by 6 bases, the J end by 3 bases, with 3 bases between. The data were produced by immunoSEQ multiplex PCR, yet TCRdb's version contains in-frame clones alone and is incomplete. Here the sample spans around 26,000 clones, about 74% being singletons. With autoimmune disease history or systemic immunosuppression, patients were excluded. V gene TRBV10-3 combines with J gene TRBJ2-1; D remains ambiguous. This TCR was sampled from an adult with an advanced solid tumor such as melanoma, head and neck, liver or kidney cancer. The sequencing used CD4+ or CD8+ T cells sorted from blood, collected in a trial of the OX40 agonist ivuxolimab. The CDR3 coding sequence is TGTGCCATCAGCAACTACAATGAGCAGTTCTTC. Translation: CAISNYNEQFF.